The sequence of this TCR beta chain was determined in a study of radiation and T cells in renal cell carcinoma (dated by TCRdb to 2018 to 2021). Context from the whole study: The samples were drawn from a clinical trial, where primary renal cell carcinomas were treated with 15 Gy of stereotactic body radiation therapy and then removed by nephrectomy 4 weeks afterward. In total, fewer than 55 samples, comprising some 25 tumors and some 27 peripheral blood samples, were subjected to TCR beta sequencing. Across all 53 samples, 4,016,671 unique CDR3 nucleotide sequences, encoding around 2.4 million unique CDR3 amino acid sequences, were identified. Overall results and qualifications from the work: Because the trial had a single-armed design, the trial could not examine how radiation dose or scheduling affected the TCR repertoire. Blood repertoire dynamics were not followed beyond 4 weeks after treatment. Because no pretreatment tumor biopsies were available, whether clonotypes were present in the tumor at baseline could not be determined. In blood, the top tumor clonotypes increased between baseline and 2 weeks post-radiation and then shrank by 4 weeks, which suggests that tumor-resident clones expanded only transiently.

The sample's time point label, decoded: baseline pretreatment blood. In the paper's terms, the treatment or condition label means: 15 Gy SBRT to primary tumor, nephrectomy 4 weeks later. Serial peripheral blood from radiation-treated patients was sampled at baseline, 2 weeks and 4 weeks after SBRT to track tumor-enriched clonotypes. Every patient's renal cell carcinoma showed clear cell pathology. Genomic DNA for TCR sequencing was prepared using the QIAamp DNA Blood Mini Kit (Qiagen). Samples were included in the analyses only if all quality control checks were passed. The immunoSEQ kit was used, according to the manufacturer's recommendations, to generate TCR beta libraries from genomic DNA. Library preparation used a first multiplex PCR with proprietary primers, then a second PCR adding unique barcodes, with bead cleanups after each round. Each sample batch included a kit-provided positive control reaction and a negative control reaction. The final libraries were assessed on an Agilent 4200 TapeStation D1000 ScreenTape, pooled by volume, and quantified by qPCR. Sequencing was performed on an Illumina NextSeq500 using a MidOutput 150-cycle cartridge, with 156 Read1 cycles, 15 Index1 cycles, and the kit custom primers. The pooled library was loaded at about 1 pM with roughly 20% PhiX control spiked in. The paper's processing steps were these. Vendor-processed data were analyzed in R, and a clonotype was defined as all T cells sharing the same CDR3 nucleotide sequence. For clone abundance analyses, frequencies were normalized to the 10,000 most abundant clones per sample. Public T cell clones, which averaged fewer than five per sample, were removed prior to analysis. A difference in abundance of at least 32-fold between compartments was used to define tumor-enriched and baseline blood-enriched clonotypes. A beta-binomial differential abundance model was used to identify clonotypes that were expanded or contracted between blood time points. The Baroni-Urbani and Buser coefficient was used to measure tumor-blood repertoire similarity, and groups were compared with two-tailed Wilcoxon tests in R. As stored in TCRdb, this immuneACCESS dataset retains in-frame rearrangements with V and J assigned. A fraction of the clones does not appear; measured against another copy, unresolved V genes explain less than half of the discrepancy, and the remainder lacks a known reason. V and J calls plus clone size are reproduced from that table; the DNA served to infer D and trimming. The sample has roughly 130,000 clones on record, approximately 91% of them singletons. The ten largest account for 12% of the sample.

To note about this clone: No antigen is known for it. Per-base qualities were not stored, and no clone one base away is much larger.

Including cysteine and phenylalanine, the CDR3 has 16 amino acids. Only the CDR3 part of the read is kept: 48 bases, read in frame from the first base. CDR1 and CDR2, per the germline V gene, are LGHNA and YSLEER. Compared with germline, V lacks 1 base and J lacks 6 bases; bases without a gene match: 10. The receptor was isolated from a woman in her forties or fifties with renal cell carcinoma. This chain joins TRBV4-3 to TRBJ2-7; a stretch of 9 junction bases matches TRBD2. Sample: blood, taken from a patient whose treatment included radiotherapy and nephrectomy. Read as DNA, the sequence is TGCGCCAGCAGCCAAGTTGTCGCTAGCGGGGCAACCGAGCAGTACTTC. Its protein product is CASSQVVASGATEQYF.